This entry features one TCR beta chain sequence. Its specificity is not known. The V and J ends lost 3 bases and 6 bases respectively, with 9 bases between them. This CDR3 is 11 amino acids long. Germline V gene lookup returns CDR1 DFQATT and CDR2 SNEGSKA (reference sequence). TCR alpha and TCR beta cDNA libraries carrying sample barcodes and UMIs came from 5'RACE with constant-segment primers. TCRdb passed the 5' RACE reads through MiXCR, listing each CDR3 protein once. The sample has roughly 170,000 distinct CDR3 sequences; about 18% are singletons. This entry belongs to a study of T-cell memory formation after mild COVID-19. Study-wide results and caveats: For contracting clones, CD4+ ones sat mainly in CM and EM, CD8+ in EMRA.

Sequencing input: PBMCs or a T cell subset sorted from them (not recorded which). This receptor was identified in a man younger than 35 who had mild COVID-19 (a few samples of this study predate the infection). Cell type and time point are not known. The gene calls are TRBV20-1 and TRBJ2-7; D not resolved. CDR3 in amino acids: CSASPYFEQYV. DNA for the CDR3: TGCAGTGCTAGTCCGTATTTCGAGCAGTACGTC.